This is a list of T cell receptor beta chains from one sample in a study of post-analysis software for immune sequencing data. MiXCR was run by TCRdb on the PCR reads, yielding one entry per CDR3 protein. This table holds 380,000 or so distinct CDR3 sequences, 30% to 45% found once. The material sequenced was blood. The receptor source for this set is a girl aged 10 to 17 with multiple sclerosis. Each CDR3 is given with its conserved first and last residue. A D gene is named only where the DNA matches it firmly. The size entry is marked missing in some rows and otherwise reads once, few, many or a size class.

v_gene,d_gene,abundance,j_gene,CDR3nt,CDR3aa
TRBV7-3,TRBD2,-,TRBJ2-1,TGTGCCAGCAGCGCGTTAGGCCTAGCGGGGGACAATGAGCAGTTCTTC,CASSALGLAGDNEQFF
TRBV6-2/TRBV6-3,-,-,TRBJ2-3,TGTGCCAGCAGTTACCCAACTCCGACAGATACGCAGTATTTT,CASSYPTPTDTQYF
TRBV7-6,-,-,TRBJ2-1,TGTGCCAGCAGCTCCCTGGACGGCAACAATGAGCAGTTCTTC,CASSSLDGNNEQFF
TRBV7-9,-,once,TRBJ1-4,TGTGCCAGCCAAAAATACGCAACTAATGAAAAACTGTTTTTT,CASQKYATNEKLFF
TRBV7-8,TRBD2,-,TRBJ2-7,TGTGCCAGCAGCTTAGGGGGACTAGCGGGCCGATCCCACGAGCAGTACTTC,CASSLGGLAGRSHEQYF
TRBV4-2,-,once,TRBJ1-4,TGTGCCAGCAGCCAAGTCTATAAACAGGGAAATGAAAAACTGTTTTTT,CASSQVYKQGNEKLFF
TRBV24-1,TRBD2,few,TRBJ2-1,TGTGCCACCAGTGATTTGCTAACTAGCGGGGAAGGCAATGAGCAGTTCTTC,CATSDLLTSGEGNEQFF
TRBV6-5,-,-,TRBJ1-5,TGTGCCAGCAGCCCCGGGTTTAGCAATCAGCCCCAGCATTTT,CASSPGFSNQPQHF
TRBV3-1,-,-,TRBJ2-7,TGTGCCAGCAGCCAGGGGGGGCCCCACGAGCAGTACTTC,CASSQGGPHEQYF
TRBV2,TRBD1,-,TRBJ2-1,TGTGCCAGCAACTCGGGACAGGGCTACAATGAGCAGTTCTTC,CASNSGQGYNEQFF
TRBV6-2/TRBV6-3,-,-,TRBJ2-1,TGTGCCAGCAGTTACTCGTGGACCCTAGGGTCCTACAATGAGCAGTTCTTC,CASSYSWTLGSYNEQFF
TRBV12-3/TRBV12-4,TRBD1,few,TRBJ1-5,TGTGCCAGCAGTTCAGGACAGGGGGTTAGACAGCCCCGGCATTTT,CASSSGQGVRQPRHF
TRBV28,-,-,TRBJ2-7,TGTGCCAGCACCCCATGGGACGGAGACTACGAGCAGTACTTC,CASTPWDGDYEQYF
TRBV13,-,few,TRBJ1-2,TGTGCCAGCAGCTCAATCAAGTCTAATGGCTACACCTTC,CASSSIKSNGYTF
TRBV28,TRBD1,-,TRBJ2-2,TGTGCCAGCAGTTTAGGGACAGGGTTCACCGGGGAGCTGTTTTTT,CASSLGTGFTGELFF
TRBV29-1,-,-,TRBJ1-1,TGCAGCGTTCTCGTCACGGACACTGAAGCTTTCTTT,CSVLVTDTEAFF
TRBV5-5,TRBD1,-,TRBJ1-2,TGTGCCAGCAGCTTGGGGACAGGGGACTTTGGCTACACCTTC,CASSLGTGDFGYTF
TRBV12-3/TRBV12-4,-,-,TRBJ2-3,TGTGCCAGCAGTATCTACAACACGGGTGGGAGTTCAGATACGGAGTATTTT,CASSIYNTGGSSDTEYF
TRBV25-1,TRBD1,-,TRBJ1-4,TGTGCCAGCAGTAGTGGACAGGACGCTAATGAAGAACTGTTTTTT,CASSSGQDANEELFF
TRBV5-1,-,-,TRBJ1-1,TGCGCCAGCAAACTACAGGGAAACACTGAAGCTTTCTTT,CASKLQGNTEAFF
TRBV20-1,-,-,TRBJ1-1,TGCAGTGCTCACCGGCGGTTGAACACTGAAGCTTTCTTT,CSAHRRLNTEAFF
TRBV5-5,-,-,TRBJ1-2,TGTGCCAGCAGCATCGGACAAGGAAACTATGGCTACACCTTC,CASSIGQGNYGYTF
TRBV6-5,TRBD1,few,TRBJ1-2,TGTGCCAGCAGTTATTCGGACAGGGGGAATAGTGGCTACACCTTC,CASSYSDRGNSGYTF
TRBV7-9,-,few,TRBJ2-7,TGTGCCAGCAGCTGGCTACAGGGAAGTGGGTCCTACGAGCAGTACTTC,CASSWLQGSGSYEQYF
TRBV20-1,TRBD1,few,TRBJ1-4,TGCAGTGCTAACAGGGGGCAGGGTGAAAAACTGTTTTTT,CSANRGQGEKLFF
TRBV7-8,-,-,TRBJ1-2,TGTGCCAGCAGCTCCTTACAGGGAGATAAGAGCGACACCTTC,CASSSLQGDKSDTF
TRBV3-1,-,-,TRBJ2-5,TGTGCCAGCAGCCTCAATTCGGGGGCCAGGGAGACCCAGTACTTC,CASSLNSGARETQYF
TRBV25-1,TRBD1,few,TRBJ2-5,TGTGCCAGCAGTGTCCCTCAGGGGGCTCAGGAGACCCAGTACTTC,CASSVPQGAQETQYF
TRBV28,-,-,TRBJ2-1,TGTGCCAGCACTACGACAGGGAGGAATGAGCAGTTCTTC,CASTTTGRNEQFF
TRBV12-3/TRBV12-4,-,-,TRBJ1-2,TGTGCCAGCAGCCTTTTCTCAGGGAGTGGCTACACCTTC,CASSLFSGSGYTF
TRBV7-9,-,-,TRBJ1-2,TGTGCCAGCAGTATTACGGTGAACTATGGCTACACCTTC,CASSITVNYGYTF
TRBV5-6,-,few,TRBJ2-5,TGTGCCAGCAGCTTGGTCCGGGGTAGGGGAGAGACCCAGTACTTC,CASSLVRGRGETQYF
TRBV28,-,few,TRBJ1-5,TGTGCCAGCAGTTTATGGGGCTATAGCAATCAGCCCCAGCATTTT,CASSLWGYSNQPQHF
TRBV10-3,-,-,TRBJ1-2,TGTGCCATCGGCCGGGACATCAACTATGGCTACACCTTC,CAIGRDINYGYTF
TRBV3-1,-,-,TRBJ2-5,TGTGCCAGCAGCCAATCGTTAGCTCCGGGGACCCAGTACTTC,CASSQSLAPGTQYF
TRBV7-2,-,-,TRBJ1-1,TGTGCCAGCAGCCCGGTCCCGGGCACTGAAGCTTTCTTT,CASSPVPGTEAFF
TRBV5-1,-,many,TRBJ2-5,TGCGCCAGCAGCTTGGGCCCCGGGGAGACCCAGTACTTC,CASSLGPGETQYF
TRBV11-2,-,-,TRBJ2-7,TGTGCCAGCTCTAGGGAGGGGGCCCTCTACGAGCAGTACTTC,CASSREGALYEQYF
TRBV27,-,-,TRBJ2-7,TGTGCCAGCAGCCAGGGAGGATTCTACGAGCAGTACTTC,CASSQGGFYEQYF
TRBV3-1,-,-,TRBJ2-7,TGTGCCAGCAGTCAGATGACAGAGTCCTACGAGCAGTACTTC,CASSQMTESYEQYF
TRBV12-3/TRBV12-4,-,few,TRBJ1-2,TGTGCCAGCAGCTTAGGAGGAAATGGCTACACCTTC,CASSLGGNGYTF
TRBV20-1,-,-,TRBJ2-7,TGCAGTGCTAGCTCGGGAGTGAGCTACGAGCAGTACTTC,CSASSGVSYEQYF
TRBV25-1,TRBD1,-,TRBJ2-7,TGTGCCAGCAGTGATTCCGGGACAGGGAATCCCTACGAGCAGTACTTC,CASSDSGTGNPYEQYF
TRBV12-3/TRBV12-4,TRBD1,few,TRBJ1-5,TGTGCCAGCAGTTTAGCTACGGACAGGGGAGGCAATCAGCCCCAGCATTTT,CASSLATDRGGNQPQHF
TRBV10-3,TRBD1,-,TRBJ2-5,TGTGCCATCAGTGAAAGTACAGGGGAAGGGACCCAGTACTTC,CAISESTGEGTQYF
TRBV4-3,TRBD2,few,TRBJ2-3,TGCGCCAGCAGCCAAGCCCCTACTAGCGGGGGGGCAGCATATACGCAGTATTTT,CASSQAPTSGGAAYTQYF
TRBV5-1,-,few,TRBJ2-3,TGCGCCAGCAGCGCCGAGAACCTGGGGACTACGCAGTATTTT,CASSAENLGTTQYF
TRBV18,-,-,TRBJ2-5,TGTGCCAGCTCACCACCGTCACAGGAAGAGACCCAGTACTTC,CASSPPSQEETQYF
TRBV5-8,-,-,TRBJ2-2,TGTGCCGCTTACCCAGGGTCGGGCACCGGGGAGCTGTTTTTT,CAAYPGSGTGELFF
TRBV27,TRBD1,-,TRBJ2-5,TGTGCCAGCAGTCCGACAGGGGGCTGGGAGACCCAGTACTTC,CASSPTGGWETQYF
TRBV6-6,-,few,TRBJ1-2,TGTGCCAGCAGTTACTCGGGGGCAAACTATGGCTACACCTTC,CASSYSGANYGYTF
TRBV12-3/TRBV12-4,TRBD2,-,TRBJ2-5,TGTGCCAGCGCCAGCGGGGCAGGGATTTTAGAGACCCAGTACTTC,CASASGAGILETQYF
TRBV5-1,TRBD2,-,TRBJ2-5,TGCGCCAGCAGCTTGGGGGCGAGCGGGGGGAACCAAGAGACCCAGTACTTC,CASSLGASGGNQETQYF
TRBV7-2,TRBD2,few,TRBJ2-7,TGTGCCAGCAGCTTATTATCGGGGGGGGGCTACGAGCAGTACTTC,CASSLLSGGGYEQYF
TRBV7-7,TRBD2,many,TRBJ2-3,TGTGCTAGCAGCCTCTTTGGTCGGTTCGGCGGGGGAAGCACAGATACGCAGTATTTT,CASSLFGRFGGGSTDTQYF
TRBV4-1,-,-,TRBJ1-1,TGCGCCAGCAGTGACGCCAGGGGGAACACTGAAGCTTTCTTT,CASSDARGNTEAFF
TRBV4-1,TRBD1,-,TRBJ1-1,TGCGCCAGCAGCCAAACCGGGACAGGGGGCACTGAAGCTTTCTTT,CASSQTGTGGTEAFF